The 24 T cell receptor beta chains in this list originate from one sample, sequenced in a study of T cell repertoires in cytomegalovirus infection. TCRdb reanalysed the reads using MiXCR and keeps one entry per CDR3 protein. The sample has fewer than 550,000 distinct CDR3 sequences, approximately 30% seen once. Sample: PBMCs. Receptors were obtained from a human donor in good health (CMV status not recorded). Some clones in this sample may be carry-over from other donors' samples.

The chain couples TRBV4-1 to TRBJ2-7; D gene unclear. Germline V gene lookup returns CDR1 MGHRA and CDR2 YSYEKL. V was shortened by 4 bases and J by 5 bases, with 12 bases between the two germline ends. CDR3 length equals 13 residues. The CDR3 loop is CASSLRATDEQYF. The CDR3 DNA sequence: TGCGCCAGCAGCCTCCGGGCCACCGACGAGCAGTACTTC.

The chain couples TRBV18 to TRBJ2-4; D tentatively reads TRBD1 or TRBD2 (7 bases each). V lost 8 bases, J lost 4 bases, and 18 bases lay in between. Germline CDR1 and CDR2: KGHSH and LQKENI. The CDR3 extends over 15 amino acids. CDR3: CASATGGTVKNIQYF. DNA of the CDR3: TGTGCCAGCGCCACCGGGGGGACAGTTAAAAACATTCAGTACTTC.

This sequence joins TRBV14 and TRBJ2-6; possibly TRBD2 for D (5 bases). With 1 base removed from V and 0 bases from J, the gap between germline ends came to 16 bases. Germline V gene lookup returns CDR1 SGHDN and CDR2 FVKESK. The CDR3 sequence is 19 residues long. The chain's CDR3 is CASSQVPSGLNSGANVLTF. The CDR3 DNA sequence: TGTGCCAGCAGCCAAGTCCCTAGTGGACTGAACTCTGGGGCCAACGTCCTGACTTTC. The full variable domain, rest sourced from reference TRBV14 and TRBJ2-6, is EAGVTQFPSHSVIEKGQTVTLRCDPISGHDNLYWYRRVMGKEIKFLLHFVKESKQDESGMPNNRFLAERTGGTYSTLKVQPAELEDSGVYFCASSQVPSGLNSGANVLTFGAGSRLTVL.

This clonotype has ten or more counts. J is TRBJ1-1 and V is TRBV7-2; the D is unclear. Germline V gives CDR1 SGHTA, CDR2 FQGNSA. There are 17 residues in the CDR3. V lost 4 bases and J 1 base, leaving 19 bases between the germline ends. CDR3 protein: CASSSHQNASRNTEAFF. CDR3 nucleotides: TGTGCCAGCAGCTCCCACCAGAATGCCTCCCGGAACACTGAAGCTTTCTTT. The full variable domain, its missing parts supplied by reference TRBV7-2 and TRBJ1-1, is GAGVSQSPSNKVTEKGKDVELRCDPISGHTALYWYRQSLGQGLEFLIYFQGNSAPDKSGLPSDRFSAERTGGSVSTLTIQRTQQEDSAVYLCASSSHQNASRNTEAFFGQGTRLTVV.

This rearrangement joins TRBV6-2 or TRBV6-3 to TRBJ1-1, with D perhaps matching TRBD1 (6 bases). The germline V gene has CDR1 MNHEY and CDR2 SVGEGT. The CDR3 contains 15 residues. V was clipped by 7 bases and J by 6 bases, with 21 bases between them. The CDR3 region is CASKDSRGGMSEAFF. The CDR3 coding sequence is TGTGCCAGCAAGGATTCCAGGGGAGGTATGTCTGAAGCTTTCTTT.

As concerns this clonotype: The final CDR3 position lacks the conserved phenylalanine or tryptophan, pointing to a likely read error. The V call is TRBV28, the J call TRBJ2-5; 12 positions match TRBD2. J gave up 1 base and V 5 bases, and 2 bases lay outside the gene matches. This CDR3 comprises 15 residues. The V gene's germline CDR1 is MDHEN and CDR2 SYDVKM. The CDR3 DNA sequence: TGTGCCAGCAGTCGGACTAGCGGGGCCCAAGAGACCCAGTACGTC. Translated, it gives CASSRTSGAQETQYV.

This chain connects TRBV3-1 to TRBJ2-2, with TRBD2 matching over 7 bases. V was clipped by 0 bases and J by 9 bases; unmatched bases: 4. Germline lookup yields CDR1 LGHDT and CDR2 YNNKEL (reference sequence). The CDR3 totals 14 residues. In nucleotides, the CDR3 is TGTGCCAGCAGCCAAGATCGGGGAGGGAGGGAGCTGTTTTTT. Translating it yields CASSQDRGGRELFF.

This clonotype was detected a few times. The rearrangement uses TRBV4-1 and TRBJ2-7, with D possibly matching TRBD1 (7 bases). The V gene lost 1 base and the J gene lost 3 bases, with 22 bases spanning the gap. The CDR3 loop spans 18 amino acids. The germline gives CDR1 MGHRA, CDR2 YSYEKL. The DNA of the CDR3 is TGCGCCAGCAGCCAAGGACCCCGCCGCGGACAGGAGGGCTACGAGCAGTACTTC. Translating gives CASSQGPRRGQEGYEQYF.

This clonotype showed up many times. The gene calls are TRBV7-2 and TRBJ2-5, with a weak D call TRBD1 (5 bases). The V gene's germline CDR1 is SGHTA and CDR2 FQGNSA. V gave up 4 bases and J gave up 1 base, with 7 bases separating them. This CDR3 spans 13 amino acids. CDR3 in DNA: TGTGCCAGCAGCTCGGACATCCAAGAGACCCAGTACTTC. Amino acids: CASSSDIQETQYF.

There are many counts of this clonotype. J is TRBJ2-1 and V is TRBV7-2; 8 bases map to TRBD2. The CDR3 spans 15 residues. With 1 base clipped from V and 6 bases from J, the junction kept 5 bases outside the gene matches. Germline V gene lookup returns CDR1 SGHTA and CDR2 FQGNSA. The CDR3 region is CASSLGGTSGNEQFF. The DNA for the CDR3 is TGTGCCAGCAGCTTAGGCGGGACTAGTGGCAATGAGCAGTTCTTC.

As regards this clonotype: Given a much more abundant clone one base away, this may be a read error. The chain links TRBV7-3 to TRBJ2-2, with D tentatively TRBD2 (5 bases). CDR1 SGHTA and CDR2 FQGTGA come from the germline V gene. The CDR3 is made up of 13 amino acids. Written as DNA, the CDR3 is TGTGCCAGCAGCCAATATACCACCGGGGATCTGTTTTTT. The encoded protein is CASSQYTTGDLFF. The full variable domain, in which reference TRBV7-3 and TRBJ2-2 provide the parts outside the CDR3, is GAGVSQTPSNKVTEKGKYVELRCDPISGHTALYWYRQSLGQGPEFLIYFQGTGAADDSGLPNDRFFAVRPEGSVSTLKIQRTERGDSAVYLCASSQYTTGDLFFGEGSRLTVL.

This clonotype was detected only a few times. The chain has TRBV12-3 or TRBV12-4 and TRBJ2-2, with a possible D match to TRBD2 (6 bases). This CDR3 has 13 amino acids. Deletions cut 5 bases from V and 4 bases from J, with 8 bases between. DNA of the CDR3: TGTGCCAGCAGTACCGGGGGCACCGGGGAGCTGTTTTTT. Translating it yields CASSTGGTGELFF.

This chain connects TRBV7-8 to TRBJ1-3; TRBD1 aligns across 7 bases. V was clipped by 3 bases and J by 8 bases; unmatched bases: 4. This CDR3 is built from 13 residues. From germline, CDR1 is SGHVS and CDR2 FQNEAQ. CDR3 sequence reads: CASSFRQGHTIYF. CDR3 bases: TGTGCCAGCAGCTTCAGACAGGGACACACCATATATTTT.

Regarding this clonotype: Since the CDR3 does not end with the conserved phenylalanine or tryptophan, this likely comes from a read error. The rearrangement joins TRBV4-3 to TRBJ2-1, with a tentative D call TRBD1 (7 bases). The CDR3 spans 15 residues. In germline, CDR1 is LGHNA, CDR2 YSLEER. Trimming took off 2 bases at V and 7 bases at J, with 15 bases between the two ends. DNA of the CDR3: TGCGCCAGCAGCCAAATGGAGGGGGCTTTTAATGAGCAGTTCTTA. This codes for CASSQMEGAFNEQFL.

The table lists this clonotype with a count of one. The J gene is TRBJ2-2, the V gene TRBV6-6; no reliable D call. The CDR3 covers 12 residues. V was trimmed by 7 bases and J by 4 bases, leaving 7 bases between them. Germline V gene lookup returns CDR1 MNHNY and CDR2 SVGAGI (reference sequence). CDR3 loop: CASNEFTGELFF. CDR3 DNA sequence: TGTGCCAGCAACGAATTCACCGGGGAGCTGTTTTTT.

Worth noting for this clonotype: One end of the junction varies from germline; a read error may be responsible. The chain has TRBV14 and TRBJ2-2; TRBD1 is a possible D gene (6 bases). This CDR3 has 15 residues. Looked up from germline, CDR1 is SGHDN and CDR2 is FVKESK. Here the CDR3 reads CASRQHRANTGELFF. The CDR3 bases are TGTGCCAGCCGCCAGCACAGGGCGAACACCGGGGAGCTGTTTTTT. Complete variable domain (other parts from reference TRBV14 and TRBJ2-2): EAGVTQFPSHSVIEKGQTVTLRCDPISGHDNLYWYRRVMGKEIKFLLHFVKESKQDESGMPNNRFLAERTGGTYSTLKVQPAELEDSGVYFCASRQHRANTGELFFGEGSRLTVL.

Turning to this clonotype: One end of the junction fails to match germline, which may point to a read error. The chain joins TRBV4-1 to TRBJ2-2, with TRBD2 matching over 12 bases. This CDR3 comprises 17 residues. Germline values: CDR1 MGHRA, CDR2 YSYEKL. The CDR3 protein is CATVATSGGLNTGELFF. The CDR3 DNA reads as TGTGCCACCGTTGCGACTAGCGGGGGCTTAAACACCGGGGAGCTGTTTTTT.

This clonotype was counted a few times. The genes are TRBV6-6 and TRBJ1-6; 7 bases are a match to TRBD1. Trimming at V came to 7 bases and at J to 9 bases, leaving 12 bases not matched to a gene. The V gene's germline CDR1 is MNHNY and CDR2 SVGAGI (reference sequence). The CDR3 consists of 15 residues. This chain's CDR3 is CASTTGQWDGSPLHF. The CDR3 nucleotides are TGTGCCAGCACCACGGGACAGTGGGACGGTTCACCCCTCCACTTT.

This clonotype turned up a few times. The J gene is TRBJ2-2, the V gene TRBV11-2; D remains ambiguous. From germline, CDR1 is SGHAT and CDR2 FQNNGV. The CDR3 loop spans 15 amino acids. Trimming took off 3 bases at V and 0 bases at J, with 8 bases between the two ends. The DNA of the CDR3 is TGTGCCAGCAGCTTTGAAAGGACGAACACCGGGGAGCTGTTTTTT. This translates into CASSFERTNTGELFF.

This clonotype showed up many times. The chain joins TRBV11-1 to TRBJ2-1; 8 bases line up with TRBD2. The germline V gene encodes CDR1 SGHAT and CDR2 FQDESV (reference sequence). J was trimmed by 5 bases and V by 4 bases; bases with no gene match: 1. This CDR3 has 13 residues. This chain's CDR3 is CASSSGLDNEQFF. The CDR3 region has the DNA TGTGCCAGCAGCTCGGGACTAGACAATGAGCAGTTCTTC.

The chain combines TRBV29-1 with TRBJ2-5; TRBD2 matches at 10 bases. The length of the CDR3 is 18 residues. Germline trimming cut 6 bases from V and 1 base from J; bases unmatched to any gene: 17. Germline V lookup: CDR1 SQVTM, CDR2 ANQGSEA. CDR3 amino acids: CSVLGLAEGGIFQETQYF. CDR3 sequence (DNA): TGCAGCGTGCTAGGACTAGCGGAGGGAGGAATCTTCCAAGAGACCCAGTACTTC.

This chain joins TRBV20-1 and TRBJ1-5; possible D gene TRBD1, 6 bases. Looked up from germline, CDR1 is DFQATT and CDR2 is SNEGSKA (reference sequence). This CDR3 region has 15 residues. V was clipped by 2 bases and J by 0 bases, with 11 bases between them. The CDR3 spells CSARQDSYSNQPQHF. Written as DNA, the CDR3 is TGCAGTGCTAGACAGGACAGTTATAGCAATCAGCCCCAGCATTTT.

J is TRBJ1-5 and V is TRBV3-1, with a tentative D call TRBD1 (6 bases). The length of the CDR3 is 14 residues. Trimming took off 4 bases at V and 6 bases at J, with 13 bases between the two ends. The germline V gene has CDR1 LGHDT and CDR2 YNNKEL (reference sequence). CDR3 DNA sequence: TGTGCCAGCAGCCCCTGGGGGGCGGCTCAGCCCCAGCATTTT. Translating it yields CASSPWGAAQPQHF.

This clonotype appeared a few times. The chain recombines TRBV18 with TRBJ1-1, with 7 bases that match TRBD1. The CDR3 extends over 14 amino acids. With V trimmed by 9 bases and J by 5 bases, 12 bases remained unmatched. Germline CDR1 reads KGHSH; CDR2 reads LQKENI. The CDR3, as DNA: TGTGCCAGTGGGGCGACAGGGTCGTATACTGAAGCTTTCTTT. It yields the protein CASGATGSYTEAFF.